These 26 T cell receptor beta chains were sequenced from one sample in a study of spatial heterogeneity in lung cancer. TCRdb reprocessed the 5' RACE reads via MiXCR and lists one record per CDR3 protein. The table has about 24,000 distinct CDR3 sequences, less than 3.5% seen once. Time point described: sample taken at primary tumor resection. The material sequenced was PBMCs, taken at surgery. All receptors come from a female donor with early-stage non-small cell lung cancer.

This clonotype was seen many times. J is TRBJ2-7 and V is TRBV30; D possibly corresponds to TRBD1 (6 bases). Trimming took off 4 bases at V and 2 bases at J, with 12 bases between the two ends. CDR3 length: 13 residues. Germline assignment: CDR1 GTSNPN and CDR2 SVGIG (reference sequence). The CDR3 is CAWTNRVTYEQYF. CDR3 in DNA: TGTGCCTGGACGAACAGGGTAACCTACGAGCAGTACTTC.

This clonotype has ten or more counts. The genes are TRBV6-1 and TRBJ2-6; tentatively, D is TRBD1 (6 bases). The CDR3 totals 15 residues. Per the germline V gene, CDR1 is MNHNS and CDR2 is SASEGT. The V gene lost 6 bases and the J gene lost 2 bases, with 11 bases spanning the gap. CDR3 in DNA: TGTGCCAGCAGGGCCGGGACAACTGGGGCCAACGTCCTGACTTTC. Its translation is CASRAGTTGANVLTF.

This clonotype was seen at least ten times. The chain uses TRBV7-9 and TRBJ2-7; D gene unclear. V lost 2 bases, J lost 5 bases, and 4 bases lay in between. Germline CDR1 reads SEHNR; CDR2 reads FQNEAQ (reference sequence). CDR3 size: 11 residues. CDR3 nucleotide sequence: TGTGCCAGCAGCTTATCCCACGAGCAGTACTTC. Translating it yields CASSLSHEQYF. Looking up the rest from reference TRBV7-9 and TRBJ2-7 gives the full variable domain: DTGVSQNPRHKITKRGQNVTFRCDPISEHNRLYWYRQTLGQGPEFLTYFQNEAQLEKSRLLSDRFSAERPKGSFSTLEIQRTEQGDSAMYLCASSLSHEQYFGPGTRLTVT.

At least ten counts were recorded for this clonotype. The chain recombines TRBV27 with TRBJ2-2; weak D call: TRBD1 (5 bases). The V gene's germline CDR1 is MNHEY and CDR2 SMNVEV (reference sequence). This CDR3 has 14 residues. Trimming left V 6 bases short and J 1 base short, with 9 bases between. The CDR3 coding sequence is TGTGCCAGCAGCCTCGACAGGAACACCGGGGAGCTGTTTTTT. Translated, it gives CASSLDRNTGELFF.

This clonotype was observed at least ten times. V usage is TRBV15 and J usage is TRBJ1-5; perhaps TRBD1 as D (6 bases). The germline gives CDR1 LNHNV, CDR2 YYDKDF (reference sequence). There are 16 residues in the CDR3. V was clipped by 3 bases and J by 7 bases, with 19 bases between them. Written as DNA, the CDR3 is TGTGCCACCAGCAGGGGTAGTGGGCAGGGGATCCAGCCCCAGCATTTT. Protein: CATSRGSGQGIQPQHF.

In its sample, this clonotype was seen many times. The chain couples TRBV6-5 to TRBJ2-1; D may match TRBD1 or TRBD2 (5 bases each). The CDR3 spans 14 residues. Trimming removed 9 bases from V and 0 bases from J, with 12 bases in between. CDR1 is MNHEY, CDR2 SVGAGI, per germline. CDR3 in DNA: TGTGCCAGGACTTTGGGGGTCTCCTACAATGAGCAGTTCTTC. The encoded protein is CARTLGVSYNEQFF.

The chain employs TRBV27 and TRBJ2-1, with a weak D call TRBD1 (5 bases). The CDR3 covers 14 residues. Trimming stripped 6 bases from V and 7 bases from J, with 16 bases between. Germline V CDR1 and CDR2: MNHEY, SMNVEV (reference sequence). The CDR3 DNA reads TGTGCCAGCAGCCGATCTCAGGGCCCTAATGAGCAGTTCTTC. Encoded protein: CASSRSQGPNEQFF.

This clonotype has a count of ten or more. The chain recombines TRBV3-1 with TRBJ2-7, with D tentatively TRBD1 or TRBD2 (7 bases each). From germline, CDR1 is LGHDT and CDR2 YNNKEL (reference sequence). This CDR3 has 14 amino acids. Trimming shortened V by 4 bases and J by 2 bases, and 12 bases separated the two germline ends. In nucleotides, the CDR3 is TGTGCCAGCAGCCCGGGGGGACAGACCTACGAGCAGTACTTC. It is translated as CASSPGGQTYEQYF.

The chain uses TRBV18 and TRBJ2-3, with 7 positions matching TRBD2. The germline V gene has CDR1 KGHSH and CDR2 LQKENI. Trimming cost V 3 bases and J 2 bases; bases outside gene matches: 5. The CDR3 is 15 amino acids. The chain's CDR3 is CASSPGLHDTDTQYF. The CDR3 nucleotides read TGTGCCAGCTCACCGGGACTACATGACACAGATACGCAGTATTTT.

This clonotype was seen at least ten times. The rearrangement uses TRBV6-2 or TRBV6-3 and TRBJ2-3; D uncertain. The CDR3 sequence is 16 residues long. V was clipped by 8 bases and J by 0 bases, with 18 bases between them. From germline, CDR1 is MNHEY and CDR2 SVGEGT. CDR3 amino acids: CASQTVRASSTDTQYF. In DNA, the CDR3 is TGTGCCAGCCAAACCGTTAGGGCTTCTAGCACAGATACGCAGTATTTT.

This clonotype was picked up many times. The chain has TRBV3-1 and TRBJ2-7, with D unclear. CDR3 length equals 14 residues. Looked up from germline, CDR1 is LGHDT and CDR2 is YNNKEL (reference sequence). The V gene lost 1 base and the J gene lost 0 bases, with 7 bases spanning the gap. DNA of the CDR3: TGTGCCAGCAGCCAAGGGTCAGCCTCCTACGAGCAGTACTTC. Translating gives CASSQGSASYEQYF.

The table lists this clonotype with many counts. DNA of the CDR3: TGTGCCAGCAGTCACCGGACTTTTCGGGAGGGAGAGACCCAGTACTTC. It translates to CASSHRTFREGETQYF. This chain connects TRBV28 to TRBJ2-5, with 8 bases aligning to TRBD2. CDR3 length equals 16 residues. Germline V gives CDR1 MDHEN, CDR2 SYDVKM. Trimming at V came to 5 bases and at J to 4 bases, leaving 12 bases not matched to a gene.

This clonotype came up many times. The chain has TRBV27 and TRBJ2-2; D possibly corresponds to TRBD1 (5 bases). CDR3 length: 15 residues. The V end lost 2 bases, the J end lost 4 bases, and 11 bases lay between the germline ends. Germline V gene data show CDR1 as MNHEY and CDR2 as SMNVEV (reference sequence). The CDR3: CASSLRQGGTGELFF. CDR3 in DNA: TGTGCCAGCAGTTTAAGGCAGGGTGGCACCGGGGAGCTGTTTTTT.

This clonotype was counted at least ten times. The chain has TRBV12-3 or TRBV12-4 and TRBJ2-7; D is perhaps TRBD1 (6 bases). With 6 bases removed from V and 3 bases from J, the gap between germline ends came to 9 bases. The CDR3 contains 12 residues. CDR3 nucleotides: TGTGCCAGCAGCTGGGACATCTACGAGCAGTACTTC. Protein sequence: CASSWDIYEQYF.

This clonotype appeared many times. The V and J genes are TRBV29-1 and TRBJ1-2, with no clear D. V was shortened by 4 bases and J by 0 bases, with 12 bases between the two germline ends. The CDR3 totals 14 residues. Germline V gene lookup returns CDR1 SQVTM and CDR2 ANQGSEA. The CDR3 region is CSVVVGRSNYGYTF. The DNA of the CDR3 is TGCAGCGTTGTGGTAGGACGGTCTAACTATGGCTACACCTTC.

By frequency in the sample, this clonotype is medium-sized. The rearrangement links TRBV28 to TRBJ2-7, with D perhaps being TRBD1 or TRBD2 (5 bases each). The germline V and J ends were trimmed by 6 bases and 4 bases, with 13 bases remaining between them. From germline, CDR1 is MDHEN and CDR2 SYDVKM. This CDR3 is 13 amino acids long. The CDR3 sequence is CASSTGAAYEQYF. CDR3 DNA sequence: TGTGCCAGCAGCACCGGGGCCGCTTACGAGCAGTACTTC.

The rearrangement links TRBV6-1 to TRBJ1-5; maybe TRBD1 (5 bases). V lost 0 bases and J 7 bases, leaving 7 bases between the germline ends. The CDR3 is 13 amino acids. Germline V gene data show CDR1 as MNHNS and CDR2 as SASEGT. The CDR3 coding sequence is TGTGCCAGCAGTGAAGCGTGGGACCAGCCCCAGCATTTT. Its translation is CASSEAWDQPQHF.

Many counts were recorded for this clonotype. CDR3 in DNA: TGTGCCAGCAGCGTAGGGGGTAGTGACACCGGGGAGCTGTTTTTT. It encodes CASSVGGSDTGELFF. This chain joins TRBV9 and TRBJ2-2; no clear D gene. Deletions cut 0 bases from V and 3 bases from J, with 9 bases between. Germline CDR1 and CDR2: SGDLS and YYNGEE. The length of the CDR3 is 15 residues.

This clonotype occurred many times. V is TRBV7-2 and J is TRBJ2-3; possibly TRBD1 for D (6 bases). Germline CDR1 is SGHTA and CDR2 is FQGNSA. Trimming took off 2 bases at V and 5 bases at J, with 11 bases between the two ends. CDR3 size: 14 residues. CDR3 region: CASSLRGTKDTQYF. The CDR3 DNA is TGTGCCAGCAGCTTAAGGGGGACAAAAGATACGCAGTATTTT.

This clonotype was counted ten times or more. CDR3 in amino acids: CASSVEASGRNEQFF. CDR3 coding DNA: TGTGCCAGCAGCGTAGAGGCTAGCGGGAGGAATGAGCAGTTCTTC. The chain uses TRBV9 and TRBJ2-1; TRBD2 aligns across 11 bases. This CDR3 spans 15 amino acids. The junction had 3 bases not matched to a gene; V was cut back by 0 bases and J by 7 bases. Per the germline V gene, CDR1 is SGDLS and CDR2 is YYNGEE.

This chain joins TRBV3-1 and TRBJ2-7; no firm D call. V lost 0 bases, J lost 2 bases, and 11 bases lay in between. The CDR3 is made up of 15 amino acids. Germline V gene data show CDR1 as LGHDT and CDR2 as YNNKEL (reference sequence). The CDR3 nucleotides are TGTGCCAGCAGCCAAGACGTCGGCTCTACCTACGAGCAGTACTTC. Translating it yields CASSQDVGSTYEQYF.

This clonotype was seen ten or more times. V is TRBV20-1 and J is TRBJ2-7; no definite D call. This CDR3 contains 14 residues. In germline, CDR1 is DFQATT, CDR2 SNEGSKA (reference sequence). Trimming stripped 1 base from V and 7 bases from J, with 17 bases between. The CDR3 sequence: CSARATPRAREQYF. The CDR3 DNA sequence: TGCAGTGCTAGAGCTACACCACGAGCTCGGGAGCAGTACTTC.

This clonotype was counted only a few times. DNA of the CDR3: TGTGCCAGCAGTCCATCACCTGGTCTGGCGGGAGCATACGAGCAGTACTTC. Protein sequence: CASSPSPGLAGAYEQYF. The chain combines TRBV27 with TRBJ2-7, with 7 bases identical to TRBD2. CDR1 MNHEY and CDR2 SMNVEV come from the germline V gene (reference sequence). V was pared by 5 bases and J by 4 bases, with 17 bases of the junction left unmatched. This CDR3 is 17 amino acids long.

This clonotype appeared many times. The rearrangement uses TRBV6-6 and TRBJ1-5; D is possibly TRBD1 (6 bases). The CDR3 is made up of 17 amino acids. Germline CDR1 and CDR2: MNHNY and SVGAGI (reference sequence). The V end was cut by 0 bases, the J end by 4 bases, with 16 bases between. The CDR3 reads CASSYSGQRSKNQPQHF. The CDR3 DNA follows: TGTGCCAGCAGTTACTCGGGACAAAGATCTAAAAATCAGCCCCAGCATTTT.

This clonotype was recorded many times. This chain connects TRBV4-2 to TRBJ2-3; the D call may be TRBD1 or TRBD2 (5 bases each). Germline assignment: CDR1 LGHNA and CDR2 YNFKEQ. The length of the CDR3 is 17 residues. Trimming took 0 bases from V and 0 from J, leaving 13 bases between them. The CDR3 is CASSQEGPHLSTDTQYF. CDR3 nucleotides: TGTGCCAGCAGCCAAGAGGGACCTCACCTTAGCACAGATACGCAGTATTTT.

This clonotype was observed a few times. The DNA for the CDR3 is TGCAGTGCTGTTGGGGGGGATGGCTATGGCTACACCTTC. Its protein is CSAVGGDGYGYTF. This chain connects TRBV20-1 to TRBJ1-2; tentative D call: TRBD1 (5 bases). This CDR3 is built from 13 residues. The germline CDR1 and CDR2 sequences are DFQATT and SNEGSKA (reference sequence). Trimming took 5 bases from V and 4 from J, leaving 14 bases between them.